The 6 T cell receptor beta chains reported below all come from one sample, sequenced in a study of Ad26.COV2.S vaccination and SARS-CoV-2 variants. Generated by immunoSEQ multiplex PCR, the TCRdb table keeps only in-frame clones and is missing some. The sample contains roughly 400,000 clones, 80% to 95% of which appear only once. Treatment given: around 19 received Ad26.COV2.S at low or high dose, single or two shots; a few received placebo; per-sample allocation not given. The samples were gathered on day 63 after the first injection of vaccine or placebo. The sequences come from peripheral blood, collected in a trial of Ad26.COV2.S vaccine versus placebo. These receptors were obtained from a person aged 18 to 59 who received the Ad26.COV2.S COVID-19 vaccine or a placebo.

The J gene is TRBJ2-3, the V gene TRBV9, with TRBD1 matching 7 bases. Germline CDR1 reads SGDLS; CDR2 reads YYNGEE. The CDR3 length is 14 residues. V shed 5 bases, J shed 4 bases, and the junction held 7 bases outside the gene matches. The CDR3 here is CASSLLQGSDTQYF. The CDR3 DNA follows: TGTGCCAGCAGTCTTCTACAGGGGTCAGATACGCAGTATTTT.

The chain carries TRBV7-9 and TRBJ2-6, with a weak D call TRBD1 (6 bases). Trimming stripped 4 bases from V and 0 bases from J, with 19 bases between. CDR3 length: 19 residues. Germline CDR1 is SEHNR and CDR2 is FQNEAQ (reference sequence). As DNA, the CDR3 is TGTGCCAGCAGCTACGCCCCCAACAGGGAGAGCTCTGGGGCCAACGTCCTGACTTTC. Its translation is CASSYAPNRESSGANVLTF.

The chain couples TRBV5-4 to TRBJ1-2, with D tentatively TRBD1 (5 bases). V was cut by 5 bases and J by 4 bases, with 15 bases left in between. The CDR3 totals 14 residues. CDR1 is SGHNT, CDR2 YYREEE, per germline (reference sequence). In nucleotides, the CDR3 is TGTGCCAGCAGGGCGGGGGTTTCGATCTATGGCTACACCTTC. As protein: CASRAGVSIYGYTF.

The chain employs TRBV27 and TRBJ2-3; 11 positions match TRBD2. V shed 5 bases, J shed 8 bases, and the junction held 12 bases outside the gene matches. Germline V gene sequence: CDR1 MNHEY, CDR2 SMNVEV (reference sequence). This CDR3 is 16 amino acids long. This chain's CDR3 is CASSPSTSGVRRTQYF. CDR3 DNA sequence: TGTGCCAGCAGTCCCTCGACTAGCGGGGTCCGGCGTACGCAGTATTTT.

This chain joins TRBV5-1 and TRBJ2-5, with D hard to call. The CDR3 loop spans 12 amino acids. Germline CDR1 is SGHRS and CDR2 is YFSETQ. Trimming left V 0 bases short and J 4 bases short, with 4 bases between. The CDR3 DNA follows: TGCGCCAGCAGCTTGGATTCAGAGACCCAGTACTTC. Translated, it gives CASSLDSETQYF.

The chain carries TRBV7-9 and TRBJ2-5; D unclear. Trimming left V 0 bases short and J 5 bases short, with 7 bases between. CDR3 length equals 13 residues. Looked up from germline, CDR1 is SEHNR and CDR2 is FQNEAQ (reference sequence). CDR3 loop: CASSLAITETQYF. The CDR3 bases are TGTGCCAGCAGCTTAGCGATAACGGAGACCCAGTACTTC.